The 22 T cell receptor beta chains presented below share a single source sample, sequenced in a study of cytotoxic CD8 clonotypes in ibrutinib-treated CLL (TCRdb year 2021). Library construction relied on the immunoSEQ multiplex PCR assay. TCRdb provides this immuneACCESS table in a form limited to in-frame rearrangements. Some clones are lacking; in checked studies, under half of them reflect an unresolved V gene, and why the rest are absent is not known. This sample comprises 13,000 to 15,000 clones, roughly 50% of them detected only once. The top ten clones comprise under 40% of the sample. The material sequenced was PBMCs, taken at an approximately 23-month disease-progression time point, from a patient treated with ibrutinib. Source of these receptors: a human donor with chronic lymphocytic leukemia.

This CDR3 is CASSPYGGATDTQYF. The DNA of the CDR3 is TGTGCCAGCAGTCCTTACGGGGGGGCCACAGATACGCAGTATTTT. The rearrangement joins TRBV27 to TRBJ2-3; 8 bases map to TRBD2. The junction had 6 bases not matched to a gene; V was cut back by 5 bases and J by 2 bases. CDR3 length: 15 residues. CDR1 is MNHEY and CDR2 is SMNVEV in the germline V gene (reference sequence).

The chain joins TRBV5-1 to TRBJ2-7, with D unresolved. Trimming removed 6 bases at V and 6 bases at J, with 10 bases between. The CDR3 length is 11 residues. Germline values: CDR1 SGHRS, CDR2 YFSETQ. The CDR3 protein is CASTLGPEQYF. The CDR3, as DNA: TGCGCCAGCACATTAGGCCCCGAGCAGTACTTC.

The V and J genes are TRBV7-8 and TRBJ1-2, with D possibly TRBD1 on 6 matching bases. Germline V gene sequence: CDR1 SGHVS, CDR2 FQNEAQ. Trimming took 3 bases from V and 7 from J, leaving 12 bases between them. The CDR3 length is 13 residues. This CDR3 is CASSFERGSGYTF. CDR3 DNA: TGTGCCAGCAGCTTCGAGAGGGGGTCTGGCTACACCTTC. Full variable domain (missing parts from reference TRBV7-8 and TRBJ1-2): GAGVSQSPRYKVAKRGQDVALRCDPISGHVSLFWYQQALGQGPEFLTYFQNEAQLDKSGLPSDRFFAERPEGSVSTLKIQRTQQEDSAVYLCASSFERGSGYTFGSGTRLTVV.

This sequence joins TRBV5-1 and TRBJ1-1; a possible D gene is TRBD1 (6 bases). The CDR3 spans 14 residues. Trimming took 5 bases from V and 2 from J, leaving 13 bases between them. Germline values: CDR1 SGHRS, CDR2 YFSETQ. Here the CDR3 reads CASSLRTANTEAFF. The CDR3 DNA is TGCGCCAGCAGTTTGAGGACAGCAAACACTGAAGCTTTCTTT.

This clone was seen a handful of times. The rearrangement joins TRBV2 to TRBJ1-2; D may be TRBD1 (6 bases). Trimming shortened V by 6 bases and J by 8 bases, and 19 bases separated the two germline ends. The CDR3 covers 14 residues. CDR1 is SNHLY and CDR2 is FYNNEI in the germline V gene. The chain's CDR3 is CASRPLQGPEGYTF. The CDR3 DNA is TGTGCCAGCAGACCCTTACAGGGACCGGAAGGCTACACCTTC.

This clone was picked up a small number of times. The chain links TRBV7-6 to TRBJ2-6; D is unclear. V lost 1 base, J lost 0 bases, and 16 bases lay in between. The CDR3 extends over 19 amino acids. Germline CDR1 reads SGHVS; CDR2 reads FNYEAQ. The CDR3 nucleotides are TGTGCCAGCAGCTTAGAGCCCCTGGTGGCGAACTCTGGGGCCAACGTCCTGACTTTC. Translation gives CASSLEPLVANSGANVLTF.

The chain links TRBV5-6 to TRBJ1-5; D remains unclear. The germline V gene has CDR1 SGHDT and CDR2 YYEEEE. V was cut by 2 bases and J by 5 bases, with 14 bases left in between. The CDR3 extends over 15 amino acids. The chain's CDR3 is CASSFGYSVDQPQHF. In DNA form, the CDR3 reads TGTGCCAGCAGCTTCGGATATTCGGTGGATCAGCCCCAGCATTTT.

This rearrangement joins TRBV6-5 to TRBJ2-7; D remains ambiguous. Trimming stripped 4 bases from V and 1 base from J, with 14 bases between. CDR3 length: 15 amino acids. Germline V lookup: CDR1 MNHEY, CDR2 SVGAGI. CDR3 sequence reads: CASSSRSLASYEQYF. The CDR3 nucleotides are TGTGCCAGCAGTTCCCGGTCCCTCGCTTCCTACGAGCAGTACTTC.

The chain recombines TRBV7-9 with TRBJ1-1, with D tentatively TRBD1 (5 bases). Germline lookup yields CDR1 SEHNR and CDR2 FQNEAQ (reference sequence). The CDR3 runs to 13 residues. Trimming took off 0 bases at V and 7 bases at J, with 9 bases between the two ends. DNA for the CDR3: TGTGCCAGCAGCTTAGCGGGGGACGGTGAAGCTTTCTTT. Translating it yields CASSLAGDGEAFF.

The rearrangement uses TRBV10-2 and TRBJ2-5; unclear D gene. The V end lost 8 bases, the J end lost 3 bases, and 4 bases lay between the germline ends. Germline values: CDR1 WSHSY, CDR2 SAAADI. The CDR3 is 10 residues long. The CDR3 sequence is CASGEETQYF. Here the CDR3 DNA reads TGCGCCAGCGGGGAAGAGACCCAGTACTTC.

This clone has a handful of counts. The chain links TRBV7-9 to TRBJ2-7; 7 nucleotides agree with TRBD1. Germline CDR1 SEHNR, CDR2 FQNEAQ (reference sequence). The CDR3 spans 14 residues. Trimming removed 5 bases from V and 3 bases from J; junction bases left unmatched: 7. CDR3 in amino acids: CASSHPQGDYEQYF. DNA for the CDR3: TGTGCCAGCAGCCATCCCCAGGGGGACTACGAGCAGTACTTC.

The table lists this clone with a few counts. This chain links TRBV5-5 with TRBJ1-5; 9 bases align to TRBD1. This CDR3 contains 15 residues. CDR1 is SGHKS and CDR2 is YYEKEE in the germline V gene (reference sequence). V shed 3 bases, J shed 1 base, and the junction held 2 bases outside the gene matches. For the CDR3, the DNA is TGTGCCAGCAGCTCGACAGGGGGGAGCAATCAGCCCCAGCATTTT. This sequence encodes CASSSTGGSNQPQHF.

The table lists this clone with many counts. Other DNA sequences of this sample code for an identical CDR3. The rearrangement uses TRBV19 and TRBJ1-6; D uncertain. The CDR3 sequence is 14 residues long. Germline values: CDR1 LNHDA, CDR2 SQIVND (reference sequence). V dropped 3 bases and J dropped 7 bases, with 10 bases sitting between them. CDR3 protein: CASSMSGRNSPLHF. CDR3 nucleotides: TGTGCCAGTAGTATGTCCGGGAGAAATTCACCCCTCCACTTT.

The chain recombines TRBV25-1 with TRBJ2-3; 8 bases are a match to TRBD2. With 4 bases clipped from V and 2 bases from J, the junction kept 8 bases outside the gene matches. CDR3 length equals 16 residues. CDR1 MGHDK and CDR2 SYGVNS come from the germline V gene. CDR3 nucleotide sequence: TGTGCCAGCAGTGGGGGCGGGGGGACTCTCACAGATACGCAGTATTTT. Translated: CASSGGGGTLTDTQYF.

This chain links TRBV5-1 with TRBJ1-1, with D unresolved. The CDR3 loop spans 15 amino acids. Germline CDR1 is SGHRS and CDR2 is YFSETQ. V was clipped by 6 bases and J by 11 bases, with 26 bases between them. This CDR3 is CASTPAISRTDKAFF. The CDR3 DNA is TGCGCCAGCACCCCAGCAATTTCTCGGACTGATAAGGCTTTCTTT.

The chain employs TRBV7-8 and TRBJ1-6, with 11 positions matching TRBD1. CDR1 is SGHVS and CDR2 is FQNEAQ in the germline V gene. The CDR3 has 16 residues. The trim removed 5 bases at V and 4 bases at J, leaving 4 bases unmatched. As DNA, the CDR3 is TGTGCCAGCAGCGTGGGGACAGGGGGATATAATTCACCCCTCCACTTT. Encoded protein: CASSVGTGGYNSPLHF.

This clone is judged medium-sized. This sequence joins TRBV7-8 and TRBJ2-1; 9 positions agree with TRBD1. V dropped 5 bases and J dropped 7; count of bases not matched to a gene: 15. There are 17 residues in the CDR3. In germline, CDR1 is SGHVS, CDR2 FQNEAQ. Here the CDR3 DNA reads TGTGCCAGCAGCGGAGGCGTGGGACAGGGATTCTGGAATGAGCAGTTCTTC. This gives the protein CASSGGVGQGFWNEQFF.

This clone was counted a few times. The V gene is TRBV18, the J gene TRBJ1-6; D not resolved. The germline V and J ends were trimmed by 11 bases and 10 bases, with 21 bases remaining between them. The CDR3 has 14 residues. The germline CDR1 and CDR2 sequences are KGHSH and LQKENI. CDR3 region: CAATGDPSGSPLHF. CDR3 DNA: TGTGCCGCCACCGGAGATCCATCTGGGTCACCCCTCCACTTT.

The chain carries TRBV6-6 and TRBJ2-5; perhaps TRBD1 as D (6 bases). Between the trimmed V and J ends, which lost 6 bases and 3 bases, there was a span of 11 bases. The CDR3 totals 13 residues. Germline V gene sequence: CDR1 MNHNY, CDR2 SVGAGI (reference sequence). The CDR3 nucleotides read TGTGCCAGCAGCGACACAGGGAAAGAGACCCAGTACTTC. Encoded protein: CASSDTGKETQYF.

The V gene is TRBV7-8, the J gene TRBJ1-2; tentatively, D is TRBD1 (5 bases). The CDR3 is 13 residues long. Looked up from germline, CDR1 is SGHVS and CDR2 is FQNEAQ. V gave up 1 base and J gave up 4 bases, with 7 bases separating them. The CDR3, as DNA: TGTGCCAGCAGCTTAGTGACAGCCTATGGCTACACCTTC. It encodes CASSLVTAYGYTF.

The CDR3 protein is CASLGGYGYTF. The CDR3 coding sequence is TGTGCCAGCTTGGGAGGCTATGGCTACACCTTC. The chain carries TRBV19 and TRBJ1-2, with D uncertain. This CDR3 has 11 residues. Germline CDR1 reads LNHDA; CDR2 reads SQIVND (reference sequence). Trimming took off 9 bases at V and 4 bases at J, with 9 bases between the two ends.

The chain is built from TRBV5-4 and TRBJ2-7; TRBD1 might be the D (6 bases). Looked up from germline, CDR1 is SGHNT and CDR2 is YYREEE (reference sequence). V was trimmed by 1 base and J by 2 bases, leaving 10 bases between them. The CDR3 is made up of 14 amino acids. The CDR3 here is CASSLTGRPYEQYF. CDR3 DNA sequence: TGTGCCAGCAGCTTGACAGGGAGACCCTACGAGCAGTACTTC.